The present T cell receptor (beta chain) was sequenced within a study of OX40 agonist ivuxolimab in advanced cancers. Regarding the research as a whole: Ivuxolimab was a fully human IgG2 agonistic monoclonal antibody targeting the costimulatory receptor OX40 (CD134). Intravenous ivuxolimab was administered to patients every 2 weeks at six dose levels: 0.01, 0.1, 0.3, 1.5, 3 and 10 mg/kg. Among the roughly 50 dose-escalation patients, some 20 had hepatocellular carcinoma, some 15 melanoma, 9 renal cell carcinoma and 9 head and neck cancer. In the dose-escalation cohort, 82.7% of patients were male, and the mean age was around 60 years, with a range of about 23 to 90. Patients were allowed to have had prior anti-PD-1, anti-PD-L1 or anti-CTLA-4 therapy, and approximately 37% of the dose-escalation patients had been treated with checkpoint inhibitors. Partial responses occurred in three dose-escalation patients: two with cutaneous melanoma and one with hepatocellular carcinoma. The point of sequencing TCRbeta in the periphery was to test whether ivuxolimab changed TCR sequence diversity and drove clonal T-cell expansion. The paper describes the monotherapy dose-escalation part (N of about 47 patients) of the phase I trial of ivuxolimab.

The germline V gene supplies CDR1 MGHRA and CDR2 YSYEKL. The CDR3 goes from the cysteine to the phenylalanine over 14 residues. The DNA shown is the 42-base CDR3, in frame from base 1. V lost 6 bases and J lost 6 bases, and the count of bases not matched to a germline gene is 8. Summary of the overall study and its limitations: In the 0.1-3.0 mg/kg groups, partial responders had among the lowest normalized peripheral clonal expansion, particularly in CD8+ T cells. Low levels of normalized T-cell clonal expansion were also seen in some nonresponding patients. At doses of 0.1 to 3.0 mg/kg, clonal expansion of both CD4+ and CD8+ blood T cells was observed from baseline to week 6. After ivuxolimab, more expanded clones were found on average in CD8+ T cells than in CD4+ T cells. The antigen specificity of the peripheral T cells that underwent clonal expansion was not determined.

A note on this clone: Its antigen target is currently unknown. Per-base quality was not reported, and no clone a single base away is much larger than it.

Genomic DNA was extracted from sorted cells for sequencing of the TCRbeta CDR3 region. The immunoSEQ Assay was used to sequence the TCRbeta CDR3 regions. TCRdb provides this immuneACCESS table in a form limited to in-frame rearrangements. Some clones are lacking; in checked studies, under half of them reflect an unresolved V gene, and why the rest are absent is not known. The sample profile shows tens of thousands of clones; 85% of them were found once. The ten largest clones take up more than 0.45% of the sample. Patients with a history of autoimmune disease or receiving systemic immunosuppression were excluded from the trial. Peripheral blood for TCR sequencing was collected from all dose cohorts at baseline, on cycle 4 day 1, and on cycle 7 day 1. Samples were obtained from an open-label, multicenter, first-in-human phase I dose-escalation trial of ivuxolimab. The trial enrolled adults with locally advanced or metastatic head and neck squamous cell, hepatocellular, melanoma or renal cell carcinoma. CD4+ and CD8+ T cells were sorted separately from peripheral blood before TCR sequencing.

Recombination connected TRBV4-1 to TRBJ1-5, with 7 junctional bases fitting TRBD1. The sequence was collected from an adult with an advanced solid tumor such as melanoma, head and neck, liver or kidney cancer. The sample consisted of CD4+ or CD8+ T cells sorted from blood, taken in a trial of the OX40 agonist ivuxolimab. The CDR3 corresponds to CASRRDRVSQPQHF. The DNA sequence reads TGCGCCAGCAGACGCGACAGGGTGAGTCAGCCCCAGCATTTT.